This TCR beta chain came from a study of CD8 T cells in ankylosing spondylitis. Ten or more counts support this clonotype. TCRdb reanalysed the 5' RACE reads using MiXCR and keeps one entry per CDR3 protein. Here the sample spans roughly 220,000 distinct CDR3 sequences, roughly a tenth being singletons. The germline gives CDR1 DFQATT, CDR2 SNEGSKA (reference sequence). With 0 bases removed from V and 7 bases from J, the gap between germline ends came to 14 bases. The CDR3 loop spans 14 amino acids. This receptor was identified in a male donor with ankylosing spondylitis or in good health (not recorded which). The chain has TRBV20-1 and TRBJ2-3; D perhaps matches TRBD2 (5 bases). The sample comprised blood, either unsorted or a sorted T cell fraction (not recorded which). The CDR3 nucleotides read TGCAGTGCTAGAGATCTACGAGGAGGAAATACGCAGTATTTT. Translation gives CSARDLRGGNTQYF.